These 16 T cell receptor beta chains were all obtained from the same sample, sequenced in a study of cytomegalovirus exposure and HLA in healthy donors. The PCR contained 60 Vbeta and 13 Jbeta primers. TCRdb's table, derived via immunoSEQ multiplex PCR, lists solely in-frame clones and lacks some. The table shows over 200,000 clones, with around 73% occurring only once. Material: PBMCs. These receptors originate from a male donor in good health and CMV-seronegative.

The chain carries TRBV9 and TRBJ2-2; tentatively, D is TRBD2 (6 bases). CDR1 SGDLS and CDR2 YYNGEE come from the germline V gene. V lost 6 bases and J 6 bases, leaving 21 bases between the germline ends. The CDR3 has 16 amino acids. Here the CDR3 reads CASNPSQRAWAGELFF. CDR3 bases: TGTGCCAGCAACCCTTCCCAGCGGGCGTGGGCCGGGGAGCTGTTTTTT. Supplemented by reference TRBV9 and TRBJ2-2, the full variable domain reads DSGVTQTPKHLITATGQRVTLRCSPRSGDLSVYWYQQSLDQGLQFLIQYYNGEERAKGNILERFSAQQFPDLHSELNLSSLELGDSALYFCASNPSQRAWAGELFFGEGSRLTVL.

The chain recombines TRBV18 with TRBJ2-3; 12 positions match TRBD2. This CDR3 spans 17 amino acids. The V gene's germline CDR1 is KGHSH and CDR2 LQKENI. The ends lost 6 bases at V and 0 bases at J; junction bases unmatched: 7. The CDR3 here is CASSSWTSGASTDTQYF. DNA of the CDR3: TGTGCCAGCTCCTCTTGGACTAGCGGGGCTAGCACAGATACGCAGTATTTT.

This clone was seen more than once but under ten times. The chain has TRBV5-1 and TRBJ2-2, with 8 bases that match TRBD2. Germline CDR1 is SGHRS and CDR2 is YFSETQ. The trim removed 4 bases at V and 6 bases at J, leaving 11 bases unmatched. CDR3 length: 16 amino acids. The CDR3 spells CASSDASGSRAGELFF. In nucleotides, the CDR3 is TGCGCCAGCAGCGACGCGAGCGGGAGCCGCGCCGGGGAGCTGTTTTTT.

This clone was seen a single time. The genes are TRBV5-6 and TRBJ2-2; no firm D call. V dropped 7 bases and J dropped 6 bases, with 19 bases sitting between them. This CDR3 has 15 residues. Germline V CDR1 and CDR2: SGHDT, YYEEEE. This chain's CDR3 is CASRSIDFLAGELFF. Here the CDR3 DNA reads TGTGCCAGCCGATCAATCGACTTCCTCGCCGGGGAGCTGTTTTTT.

The V call is TRBV11-1, the J call TRBJ1-1; 10 nucleotides align to TRBD1. Germline V lookup: CDR1 SGHAT, CDR2 FQDESV (reference sequence). The length of the CDR3 is 15 residues. The J segment lost 3 bases and the V segment lost 5 bases, leaving 6 bases of the junction unmatched. CDR3 region: CASSQDRGRYTEAFF. DNA of the CDR3: TGTGCCAGCAGCCAAGACAGGGGGCGTTACACTGAAGCTTTCTTT.

The V and J genes are TRBV6-1 and TRBJ2-2; D perhaps matches TRBD1 (6 bases). The CDR3 is 14 amino acids. V was clipped by 7 bases and J by 2 bases, with 11 bases between them. Per germline, CDR1 MNHNS and CDR2 SASEGT. The CDR3 is CASNSGTNTGELFF. The DNA of the CDR3 is TGTGCCAGCAACTCAGGGACAAACACCGGGGAGCTGTTTTTT.

A single count supports this clone. The rearrangement links TRBV5-4 to TRBJ2-1; 13 positions agree with TRBD2. The CDR3 loop spans 15 amino acids. V lost 4 bases, J lost 8 bases, and 6 bases stayed unmatched. Germline CDR1 is SGHNT and CDR2 is YYREEE (reference sequence). CDR3: CASSGGLAGRDEQFF. CDR3 bases: TGTGCCAGCAGCGGGGGACTAGCGGGAAGGGATGAGCAGTTCTTC. The full variable domain, completed using reference TRBV5-4 and TRBJ2-1, is ETGVTQSPTHLIKTRGQQVTLRCSSQSGHNTVSWYQQALGQGPQFIFQYYREEENGRGNFPPRFSGLQFPNYSSELNVNALELDDSALYLCASSGGLAGRDEQFFGPGTRLTVL.

This sequence joins TRBV19 and TRBJ2-2; D possibly corresponds to TRBD1 (6 bases). The CDR3 consists of 15 residues. V dropped 5 bases and J dropped 1 base, with 11 bases sitting between them. The germline CDR1 and CDR2 sequences are LNHDA and SQIVND (reference sequence). The CDR3 is CASSSPGQNTGELFF. The DNA of the CDR3 is TGTGCCAGTAGTTCTCCGGGACAGAACACCGGGGAGCTGTTTTTT.

The chain combines TRBV5-3 with TRBJ2-2; 10 nucleotides match TRBD2. TRBV5-3 is marked as an open reading frame, function uncertain. The CDR3 runs to 18 residues. J lost 2 bases, V lost 4 bases, and 11 bases had no gene match. The CDR3 DNA reads as TGTGCCAGAAGCCCACATAGACTAGCGGGTACTAACACCGGGGAGCTGTTTTTT. Its translation: CARSPHRLAGTNTGELFF.

J is TRBJ2-7 and V is TRBV19, with TRBD1 matching 7 bases. Per germline, CDR1 LNHDA and CDR2 SQIVND (reference sequence). The CDR3 runs 14 residues. J gave up 5 bases and V 5 bases, and 9 bases lay outside the gene matches. The CDR3 reads CASSVSDRNHEQYF. Here the CDR3 DNA reads TGTGCCAGTAGTGTATCGGACAGGAACCACGAGCAGTACTTC.

This clone was seen only a few times. The chain recombines TRBV19 with TRBJ2-1; TRBD2 matches 12 bases. V dropped 4 bases and J dropped 3; count of bases not matched to a gene: 7. This CDR3 has 17 amino acids. The V gene's germline CDR1 is LNHDA and CDR2 SQIVND (reference sequence). The CDR3 sequence: CASSKRTSGNLYNEQFF. DNA for the CDR3: TGTGCCAGTAGTAAAAGGACTAGCGGGAACCTCTACAATGAGCAGTTCTTC.

A remark on this clone: This sample includes further DNA sequences coding for the same CDR3. The chain has TRBV9 and TRBJ2-5; 7 nucleotides agree with TRBD2. Germline lookup yields CDR1 SGDLS and CDR2 YYNGEE. The CDR3 sequence is 14 residues long. Unmatched junction bases numbered 9, after V lost 5 bases and J lost 5 bases. CDR3 DNA: TGTGCCAGCAGTGTGAGCGGGAAGGGGGAGACCCAGTACTTC. Protein: CASSVSGKGETQYF.

This chain joins TRBV11-2 and TRBJ2-1; 9 nucleotides align to TRBD2. This CDR3 has 17 amino acids. Germline assignment: CDR1 SGHAT and CDR2 FQNNGV. The trim removed 0 bases at V and 2 bases at J, leaving 5 bases unmatched. The CDR3 sequence is CASSLDFSGRPYNEQFF. The CDR3 DNA reads TGTGCCAGCAGCTTAGATTTTAGCGGGAGACCCTACAATGAGCAGTTCTTC.

The rearrangement joins TRBV21-1 to TRBJ1-2; TRBD1 is the table's D call and was not checked against the DNA. TRBV21-1 is assigned pseudogene status. There are 12 residues in the CDR3. The CDR3 nucleotides are TGTGCCAGCAGCGCCCAGGGTTATGGCTACACCTTC. It encodes CASSAQGYGYTF.

The chain is built from TRBV19 and TRBJ2-1; weak D call: TRBD2 (5 bases). The ends were cut back, 5 bases at V and 5 bases at J, with 19 bases in the middle. The CDR3 totals 16 residues. Per the germline V gene, CDR1 is LNHDA and CDR2 is SQIVND (reference sequence). CDR3 sequence (DNA): TGTGCCAGTAGTCGGGATGGGTTGATAGAACACAATGAGCAGTTCTTC. This codes for CASSRDGLIEHNEQFF. The full variable domain, rest sourced from reference TRBV19 and TRBJ2-1, is DGGITQSPKYLFRKEGQNVTLSCEQNLNHDAMYWYRQDPGQGLRLIYYSQIVNDFQKGDIAEGYSVSREKKESFPLTVTSAQKNPTAFYLCASSRDGLIEHNEQFFGPGTRLTVL.

The chain joins TRBV28 to TRBJ2-5; D perhaps matches TRBD2 (5 bases). The DNA matches TRBJ2-7 better at its end, which makes the J call doubtful. Germline assignment: CDR1 MDHEN and CDR2 SYDVKM. This CDR3 comprises 13 residues. For the CDR3, the DNA is TGTGCCAGCAGGCGGACTGTCTCCTACGAGCAGTACTTC. Its protein is CASRRTVSYEQYF.